This T cell receptor beta chain was retrieved from a study of CD8+ T cells in alopecia areata. The germline V gene encodes CDR1 MNHGY and CDR2 SVAAGI. Trimming took 5 bases from V and 11 from J, leaving 19 bases between them. This CDR3 is 14 amino acids long. About this clone: The antigen remains unidentified.

General study points: Normal skin's resident alphabeta T cells are also sequenced in scalp samples.

Reverse transcription of extracted RNA yielded cDNA, which provided the sequencing template. The table came from immunoSEQ multiplex PCR; TCRdb's copy has only in-frame clones and leaves some out. This sample yields about 180,000 clones, of which 40% to 55% are seen a single time; around a tenth belongs to the top ten. The treatment was: oral pan-JAK inhibitor, 5-10 mg twice daily. Individuals with alopecia areata gave both lesional scalp punch biopsies and peripheral blood for collection. The chain employs TRBV6-9 and TRBJ1-5; maybe TRBD1 (5 bases). This sequence originates from a human donor with alopecia areata. The source material was CD8+ T cells sorted from blood, sampled at approximately week 51, from a patient treated with tofacitinib. The CDR3 sequence is CASSPPPRGETQHF. CDR3 bases: TGTGCCAGCAGTCCCCCTCCCCGGGGGGAGACCCAGCATTTT.